Listed here is a single T cell receptor (beta chain). Clones were sequenced by immunoSEQ multiplex PCR, and TCRdb holds only the in-frame ones, with some missing. This sample has roughly 73,000 clones; 88% occur once, and the top ten carry less than 3%. The data derive from a study of blood T cell repertoires in COVID-19. Germline CDR1 and CDR2: SGHVS and FQNEAQ. V was trimmed by 4 bases and J by 1 base, leaving 7 bases between them. The CDR3 is made up of 13 amino acids. The chain joins TRBV7-8 to TRBJ1-1, with no clear D. Material for sequencing was peripheral blood. This TCR derives from a man between 65 and 85 years old with active or convalescent COVID-19. The CDR3 DNA is TGTGCCAGCAGCTCCCCAGGGAACACTGAAGCTTTCTTT. Translating gives CASSSPGNTEAFF.